The TCR beta chain described here comes from a study of cytotoxic CD8 clonotypes in ibrutinib-treated CLL. This CDR3 region has 16 residues. The ends were cut back, 2 bases at V and 2 bases at J, with 10 bases in the middle. Germline CDR1 SGHTA, CDR2 FQGNSA. Sequencing was performed with immunoSEQ multiplex PCR; in TCRdb, only in-frame clones are kept and a portion is missing. The repertoire holds 300,000 to 400,000 clones, with over 55% as singletons. This receptor was taken from a human donor with chronic lymphocytic leukemia. The sample in question was PBMCs, obtained after 36 months of ibrutinib treatment. The chain employs TRBV7-2 and TRBJ2-6; D unclear. CDR3 sequence (DNA): TGTGCCAGCAGCTTACTCCGGGCAGCTGGGGCCAACGTCCTGACTTTC. Residues: CASSLLRAAGANVLTF.